This is a list of T cell receptor beta chains from one sample in a study of shared clonotypes between healthy human individuals. Sequencing was performed with immunoSEQ multiplex PCR; in TCRdb, only in-frame clones are kept and a portion is missing. The data show some 1,100,000 clones, around three quarters seen once. What was sequenced was memory CD4+ T cells from PBMCs. The receptors were sampled from a man aged 18-30 years in good health. Some clones in this sample may be carry-over from other donors' samples. Both conserved end residues are part of each CDR3. Fields, in order: V gene, J gene, clone size, D gene, CDR3 DNA, CDR3 protein. D genes are given only for firm matches. Expanded clones get a size class; other rows say once, few or many, or leave the size out.

>TRBV5-6|TRBJ1-2|-|TRBD1
TGTGCCAGCAGACCGGGACAGGGGTTGAACTATGGCTACACCTTC
CASRPGQGLNYGYTF
>TRBV9|TRBJ2-3|once|-
TGTGCCAGCAGCGTAGCTCCAGGAAGCACAGATACGCAGTATTTT
CASSVAPGSTDTQYF
>TRBV4-1|TRBJ1-2|few|-
TGCGCCAGCAGCCAGGGGTTAGCTAACTATGGCTACACCTTC
CASSQGLANYGYTF
>TRBV28|TRBJ2-1|-|-
TGTGCCAGTACGCGCGATAGGGACTACAATGAGCAGTTCTTC
CASTRDRDYNEQFF
>TRBV29-1|TRBJ1-2|-|-
TGCAGCGTTGAAGTCTTAGGGGGATGGGGCTACACCTTC
CSVEVLGGWGYTF
>TRBV29-1|TRBJ1-3|few|TRBD1
TGCAGCGTTGAAGATGAGAACAGGGGAGACACCATATATTTT
CSVEDENRGDTIYF
>TRBV11-2|TRBJ2-1|-|TRBD2
TGTGCCAGCAGTTTGACTAGCGGGTCTTACCCTGAGCAGTTCTTC
CASSLTSGSYPEQFF
>TRBV7-3|TRBJ2-2|-|-
TGTGCCAGCAGGCTCCGGGGCAACACCGGGGAGCTGTTTTTT
CASRLRGNTGELFF
>TRBV2|TRBJ1-4|once|-
TGTGCCAGCAGCCTGTCAACAAATGGGGAAAAACTGTTTTTT
CASSLSTNGEKLFF
>TRBV4-3|TRBJ1-2|-|-
TGCGCCAGCAGCCAAGAGTTTGGGGGTTGGAATGGCTACACCTTC
CASSQEFGGWNGYTF
>TRBV7-5|TRBJ1-1|many|-
TGTGCCAGAAGCTTAGAGGCTCAGGGGGTTTGTACTGAAGCTTTCTTT
CARSLEAQGVCTEAFF
>TRBV28|TRBJ1-4|-|-
TGTGCCAGCAGTCTCCGTGGGGGGGTAAAGAAACTGTTTTTT
CASSLRGGVKKLFF
>TRBV12-5|TRBJ1-2|-|-
TGTGCTAGTGGCCTCGGGGGGGCGGTGGGCTACACCTTC
CASGLGGAVGYTF
>TRBV2|TRBJ2-7|few|-
TGTGCCAGCGTCCTTTCGCCAACAGGTAGCTTCGAGCAGTACTTC
CASVLSPTGSFEQYF
>TRBV5-1|TRBJ2-5|-|TRBD1
TGCGCCAGCAGCTTTCAGGGGGCTACCCAAGAGACCCAGTACTTC
CASSFQGATQETQYF
>TRBV15|TRBJ1-4|-|TRBD1
TGTGCCACCAGCAGAGAGGACAGGGCGAATGAAAAACTGTTTTTT
CATSREDRANEKLFF
>TRBV19|TRBJ1-2|-|-
TGTGCCAGTAGGGTCGGGACCGAGAACTATGGCTATACCTTC
CASRVGTENYGYTF
>TRBV9|TRBJ2-5|once|-
TGTGCCAGCAGCGACGGACTCTCACAAGAGACCCAGTACTTC
CASSDGLSQETQYF
>TRBV29-1|TRBJ2-7|many|-
TGCAGCGTTGGAAGGGGCTACGAGCAGTACTTC
CSVGRGYEQYF
>TRBV27|TRBJ1-2|-|-
TGTGCCAGCAGTCTCTTTGGGGCCCGCGGGGAAGGCTACACCTTC
CASSLFGARGEGYTF
>TRBV28|TRBJ2-7|once|TRBD2
TGTGCCAGCAGAACCTTACTCTTAGCGGGGGGGCTCGAGCAGTACTTC
CASRTLLLAGGLEQYF
>TRBV4-1|TRBJ2-1|-|TRBD2
TGCGCCAGCAGCCAAGATCGACTAGCGGGAGTCGCCTACAATGAGCAGTTCTTC
CASSQDRLAGVAYNEQFF
>TRBV6-1|TRBJ1-5|-|-
TGTGCCAGCAGTGTAGACGGTTTTTCAGGTTTCCAGCCCCAGCATTTT
CASSVDGFSGFQPQHF
>TRBV10-3|TRBJ1-1|-|TRBD1
TGTGCCGCCACAGGGGGTACAAAATGGCGGTCAACTGAAGCTTTCTTT
CAATGGTKWRSTEAFF
>TRBV2|TRBJ1-2|-|-
TGTGCCAGCAGTGAAGCGACCGACACTCTCTTC
CASSEATDTLF
>TRBV7-3|TRBJ2-1|-|TRBD2
TGTGCCAGCAGCTTAACTGTTTCCGGACTAGCGGGAGCTGAGCAGTTCTTC
CASSLTVSGLAGAEQFF
>TRBV9|TRBJ1-4|few|-
TGTGCCAGCAGCTCCGCACGGGACGGAAATGAAAAACTGTTTTTT
CASSSARDGNEKLFF
>TRBV27|TRBJ2-2|-|-
TGTGCCAGCAGTTTAAGGGGACACCAGAACACCGGGGAGCTGTTTTTT
CASSLRGHQNTGELFF
>TRBV9|TRBJ2-3|-|-
TGTGCCAGCAGCTCACTCCTGCCAGGGGATACGCAGTATTTT
CASSSLLPGDTQYF
>TRBV6-1|TRBJ2-7|-|TRBD1
TGTGCCAGCAGTGACCCCGGGACAGCGAGTTACGAGCAGTACTTC
CASSDPGTASYEQYF
>TRBV28|TRBJ2-1|-|TRBD2
TGTGCCAGCAGTTCCCGACTAGCGGGAGGGCGATCCTACAATGAGCAGTTCTTC
CASSSRLAGGRSYNEQFF
>TRBV28|TRBJ1-5|-|TRBD1
TGTGCCAGCAGATCAATTCAGGGGGCGAGCAATCAGCCCCAGCATTTT
CASRSIQGASNQPQHF
>TRBV19|TRBJ2-2|-|TRBD2
TGTGCCAGCGGGAGCACGGGAGGCACCGGGGAGCTGTTTTTT
CASGSTGGTGELFF
>TRBV5-4|TRBJ2-3|-|TRBD2
TGTGCCAGCAGCCTGTTAGCGGGAGCGGTGTCAGATACGCAGTATTTT
CASSLLAGAVSDTQYF
>TRBV28|TRBJ2-1|many|-
TGTGCCAGCACTTCCCTCCGTGGCGAGCAGTTCTTC
CASTSLRGEQFF
>TRBV19|TRBJ2-1|-|-
TGTGCCAGTCGCTCTAGCGAAAACTACAATGAGCAGTTCTTC
CASRSSENYNEQFF
>TRBV20-1|TRBJ2-4|-|-
TGCAGTGCCCACAGGTCCAACATTCAGTACTTC
CSAHRSNIQYF
>TRBV6-5|TRBJ2-2|-|-
TGTGCCAGCAGTTACGAACTGGTCGACACCGGGGAGCTGTTTTTT
CASSYELVDTGELFF
>TRBV5-1|TRBJ2-1|once|TRBD2
TGCGCCAGCAGCAAAATACTAGCGGGAGGGTACAATGAGCAGTTCTTC
CASSKILAGGYNEQFF
>TRBV11-1|TRBJ1-2|-|-
TGTGCCAGCAGCTTAGGATCCCCCGGGGGCAACTATGGCTACACCTTC
CASSLGSPGGNYGYTF
>TRBV2|TRBJ1-2|-|TRBD1
TGTGCCAGCAGTGAGGGCGGAGGACAGGGGGGAGGCTACACCTTC
CASSEGGGQGGGYTF
>TRBV18|TRBJ1-1|-|-
TGTGCCAGCTCAGACTTCGGCACTGAAGCTTTCTTT
CASSDFGTEAFF
>TRBV7-3|TRBJ2-1|-|-
TGTGCCAGCAGCTTAGCCCCTAGCTCCTACAATGAGCAGTTCTTC
CASSLAPSSYNEQFF
>TRBV14|TRBJ1-1|-|-
TGTGCCAGCAGCCCCCGTCGTGCGTCTCTGAACACTGAAGCTTTCTTT
CASSPRRASLNTEAFF
>TRBV5-1|TRBJ2-3|-|-
TGCGCCAGCAGCCCGCTAGCGAACACAGATACGCAGTATTTT
CASSPLANTDTQYF